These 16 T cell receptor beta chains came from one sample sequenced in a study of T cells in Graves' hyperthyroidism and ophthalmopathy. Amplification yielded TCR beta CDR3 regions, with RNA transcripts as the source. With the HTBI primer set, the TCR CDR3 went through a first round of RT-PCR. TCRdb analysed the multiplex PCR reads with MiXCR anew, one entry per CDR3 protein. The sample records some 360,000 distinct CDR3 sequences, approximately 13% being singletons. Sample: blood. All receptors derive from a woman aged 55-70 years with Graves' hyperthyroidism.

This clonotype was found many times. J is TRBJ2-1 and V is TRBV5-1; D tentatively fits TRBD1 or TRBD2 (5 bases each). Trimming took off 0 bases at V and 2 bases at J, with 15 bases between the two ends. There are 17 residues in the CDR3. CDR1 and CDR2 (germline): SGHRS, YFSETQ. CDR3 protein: CASSLGQGPSTYNEQFF. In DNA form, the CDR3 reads TGCGCCAGCAGCTTGGGGCAGGGACCCTCAACCTACAATGAGCAGTTCTTC.

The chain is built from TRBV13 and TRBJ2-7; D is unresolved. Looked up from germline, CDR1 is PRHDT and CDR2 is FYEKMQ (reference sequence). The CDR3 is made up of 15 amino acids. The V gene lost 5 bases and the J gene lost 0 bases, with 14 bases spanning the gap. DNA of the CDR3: TGTGCCAGCAGCAAACTCTCCGGTAGCTCCTACGAGCAGTACTTC. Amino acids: CASSKLSGSSYEQYF.

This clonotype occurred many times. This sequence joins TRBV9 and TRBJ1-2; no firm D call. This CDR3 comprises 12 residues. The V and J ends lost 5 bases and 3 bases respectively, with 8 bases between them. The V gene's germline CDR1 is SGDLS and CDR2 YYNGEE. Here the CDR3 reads CASRGNDYGYTF. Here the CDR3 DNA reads TGTGCCAGCAGAGGGAATGACTATGGCTACACCTTC.

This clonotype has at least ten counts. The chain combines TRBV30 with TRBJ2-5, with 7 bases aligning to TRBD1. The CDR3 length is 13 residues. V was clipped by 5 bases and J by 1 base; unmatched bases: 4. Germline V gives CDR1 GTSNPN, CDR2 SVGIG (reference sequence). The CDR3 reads CAWVGQSQETQYF. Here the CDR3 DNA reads TGTGCCTGGGTGGGACAGAGCCAAGAGACCCAGTACTTC.

The CDR3 DNA is TGTGCCAGCAGGGACCAATGGGGGACAGGGAGCATGAACACTGAAGCTTTCTTT. Protein product: CASRDQWGTGSMNTEAFF. V and J are TRBV12-3 or TRBV12-4 and TRBJ1-1; 9 bases match TRBD1. CDR3 length: 18 residues. Trimming took 6 bases from V and 0 from J; bases not matched to a gene: 14.

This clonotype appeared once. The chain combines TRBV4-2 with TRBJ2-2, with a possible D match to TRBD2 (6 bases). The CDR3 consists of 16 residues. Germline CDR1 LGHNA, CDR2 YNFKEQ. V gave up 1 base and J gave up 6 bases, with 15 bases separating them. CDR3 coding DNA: TGTGCCAGCAGCCAAGTAGGGACTCCGAAAGCCGGGGAGCTGTTTTTT. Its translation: CASSQVGTPKAGELFF.

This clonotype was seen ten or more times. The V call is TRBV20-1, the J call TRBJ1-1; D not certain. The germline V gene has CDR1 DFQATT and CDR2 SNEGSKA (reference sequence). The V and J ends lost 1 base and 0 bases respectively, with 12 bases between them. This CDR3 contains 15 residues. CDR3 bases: TGCAGTGCTAGAGCCCCGGTCAACATGAACACTGAAGCTTTCTTT. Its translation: CSARAPVNMNTEAFF.

CDR3 sequence: CASSPGGRGGYNEQFF. For the CDR3, the DNA is TGTGCCAGCAGCCCAGGGGGGCGGGGGGGGTATAATGAGCAGTTCTTC. This sequence joins TRBV11-2 and TRBJ2-1, with TRBD2 matching over 9 bases. The CDR3 has 16 amino acids. V shed 5 bases, J shed 7 bases, and the junction held 12 bases outside the gene matches. Germline-derived CDR1 and CDR2 are SGHAT and FQNNGV. Full variable domain (remainder filled in from reference TRBV11-2 and TRBJ2-1): EAGVAQSPRYKIIEKRQSVAFWCNPISGHATLYWYQQILGQGPKLLIQFQNNGVVDDSQLPKDRFSAERLKGVDSTLKIQPAKLEDSAVYLCASSPGGRGGYNEQFFGPGTRLTVL.

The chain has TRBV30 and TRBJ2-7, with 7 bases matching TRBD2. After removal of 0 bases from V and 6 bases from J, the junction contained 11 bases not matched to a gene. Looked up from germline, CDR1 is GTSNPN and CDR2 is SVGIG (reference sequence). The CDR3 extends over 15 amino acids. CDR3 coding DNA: TGTGCCTGGAGTGTACTCGGGGGGAGGGGCCTCGAGCAGTACTTC. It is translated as CAWSVLGGRGLEQYF.

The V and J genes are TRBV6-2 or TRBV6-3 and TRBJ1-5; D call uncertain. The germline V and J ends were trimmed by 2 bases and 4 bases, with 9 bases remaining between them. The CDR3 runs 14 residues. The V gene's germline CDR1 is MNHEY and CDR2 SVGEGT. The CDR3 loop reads CASSYIHGNQPQHF. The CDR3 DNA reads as TGTGCCAGCAGTTACATACACGGAAATCAGCCCCAGCATTTT.

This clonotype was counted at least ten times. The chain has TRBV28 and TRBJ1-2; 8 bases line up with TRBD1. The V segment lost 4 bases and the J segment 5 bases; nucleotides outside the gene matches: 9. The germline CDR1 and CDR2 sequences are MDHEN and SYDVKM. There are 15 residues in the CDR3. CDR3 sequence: CASSSYPTGGYGYTF. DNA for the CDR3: TGTGCCAGCAGTTCCTACCCCACAGGGGGTTATGGCTACACCTTC.

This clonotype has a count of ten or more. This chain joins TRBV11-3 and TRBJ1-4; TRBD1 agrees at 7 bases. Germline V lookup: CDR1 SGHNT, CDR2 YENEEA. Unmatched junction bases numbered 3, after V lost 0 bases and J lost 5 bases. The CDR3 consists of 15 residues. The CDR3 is CASSLDGTENEKLFF. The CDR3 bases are TGTGCCAGCAGCTTAGATGGGACAGAAAATGAAAAACTGTTTTTT.

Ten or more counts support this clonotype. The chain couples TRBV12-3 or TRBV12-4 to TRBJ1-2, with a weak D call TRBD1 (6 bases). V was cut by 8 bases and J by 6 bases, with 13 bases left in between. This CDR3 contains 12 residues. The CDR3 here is CASRSGAHGYTF. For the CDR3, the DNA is TGTGCCAGCCGCTCGGGGGCCCATGGCTACACCTTC.

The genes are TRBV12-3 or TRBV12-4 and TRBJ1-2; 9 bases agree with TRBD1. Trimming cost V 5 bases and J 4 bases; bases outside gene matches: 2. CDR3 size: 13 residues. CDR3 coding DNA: TGTGCCAGCAGTACAGGGGGCCCCTATGGCTACACCTTC. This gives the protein CASSTGGPYGYTF.

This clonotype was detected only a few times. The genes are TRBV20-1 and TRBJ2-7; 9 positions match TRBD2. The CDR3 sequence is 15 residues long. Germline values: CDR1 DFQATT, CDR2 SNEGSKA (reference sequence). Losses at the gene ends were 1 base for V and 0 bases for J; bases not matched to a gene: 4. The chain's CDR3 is CSARGRTSDSYEQYF. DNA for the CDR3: TGCAGTGCTAGAGGTCGGACTAGCGACTCCTACGAGCAGTACTTC.

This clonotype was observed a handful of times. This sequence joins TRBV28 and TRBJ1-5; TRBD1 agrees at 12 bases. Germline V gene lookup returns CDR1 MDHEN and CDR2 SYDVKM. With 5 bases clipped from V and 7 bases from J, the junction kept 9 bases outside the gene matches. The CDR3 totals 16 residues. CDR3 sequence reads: CASSTPGQGAGQPQHF. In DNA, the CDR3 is TGTGCCAGCAGTACTCCGGGACAGGGGGCAGGACAGCCCCAGCATTTT.